The 23 T cell receptor beta chains below come from one sample, sequenced in a study of cytomegalovirus exposure and HLA in healthy donors. With 60 Vbeta and 13 Jbeta primers, the PCR was carried out. Generated by immunoSEQ multiplex PCR, the TCRdb table keeps only in-frame clones and is missing some. The top ten hold roughly 3.1% of the sample, which has about 120,000 clones, around three quarters seen once. The sequenced sample was PBMCs. The source of these receptors is a woman aged 25 to 39 in good health and CMV-seropositive.

V gene TRBV4-1 combines with J gene TRBJ1-6; D is ambiguous. The CDR3 spans 13 residues. In germline, CDR1 is MGHRA, CDR2 YSYEKL. With 3 bases removed from V and 10 bases from J, the gap between germline ends came to 10 bases. CDR3 region: CASSQRRESPLHF. DNA of the CDR3: TGCGCCAGCAGCCAGCGGCGAGAGTCACCCCTCCACTTT.

The V and J genes are TRBV10-3 and TRBJ1-6; maybe TRBD1 (5 bases). The CDR3 contains 15 residues. Trimming removed 0 bases from V and 8 bases from J, with 11 bases in between. Germline lookup yields CDR1 ENHRY and CDR2 SYGVKD. DNA of the CDR3: TGTGCCATCAGTGAGTCAGACAGCTCCTATTCACCCCTCCACTTT. Protein: CAISESDSSYSPLHF.

This clone occurred once. CDR3 in DNA: TGTGCCAGCAGGAAACAGGGGCGAAACATTCAGTACTTC. As protein: CASRKQGRNIQYF. The rearrangement joins TRBV11-2 to TRBJ2-4; 7 bases are shared with TRBD1. J was trimmed by 6 bases and V by 6 bases; bases with no gene match: 5. The CDR3 runs 13 residues. Germline assignment: CDR1 SGHAT and CDR2 FQNNGV.

This clone came up once. The chain combines TRBV5-1 with TRBJ2-1, with 8 bases fitting TRBD1. The germline CDR1 and CDR2 sequences are SGHRS and YFSETQ. Trimming removed 1 base from V and 8 bases from J; junction bases left unmatched: 11. The CDR3 totals 16 residues. The CDR3 DNA reads TGCGCCAGCAGCTTGACCGATGGACAGGGTGGGTATGAGCAGTTCTTC. Its protein product is CASSLTDGQGGYEQFF.

This clone was found a few times. The chain recombines TRBV12-5 with TRBJ2-1; 8 positions match TRBD2. This CDR3 contains 16 residues. Germline CDR1 and CDR2: LGHNT and FRNRAP. J lost 7 bases, V lost 1 base, and 9 bases had no gene match. The CDR3 region has the DNA TGTGCTAGTGGTTTGGGCCGGGGGGGTTTTGGTAATGAGCAGTTCTTC. It specifies CASGLGRGGFGNEQFF.

In its sample, this clone ranks as large. The same CDR3 is also encoded by other DNA sequences in this sample. CDR3 sequence: CASSPGQPGTDTQYF. The CDR3 nucleotides are TGTGCCAGCAGCCCGGGACAACCTGGAACAGATACGCAGTATTTT. The chain uses TRBV4-2 and TRBJ2-3; weak D call: TRBD1 (6 bases). Germline V lookup: CDR1 LGHNA, CDR2 YNFKEQ. This CDR3 region has 15 residues. V was pared by 4 bases and J by 3 bases, with 14 bases between.

The rearrangement uses TRBV2 and TRBJ1-2; no clear D. The CDR3 has 14 residues. The V gene's germline CDR1 is SNHLY and CDR2 FYNNEI. Trimming left V 4 bases short and J 0 bases short, with 9 bases between. The CDR3 protein is CASSVAASNYGYTF. For the CDR3, the DNA is TGTGCCAGCAGTGTGGCGGCATCTAACTATGGCTACACCTTC.

This chain joins TRBV19 and TRBJ1-1, with D unresolved. Per the germline V gene, CDR1 is LNHDA and CDR2 is SQIVND (reference sequence). CDR3 size: 14 residues. V dropped 3 bases and J dropped 0 bases, with 8 bases sitting between them. Here the CDR3 reads CASSISGMNTEAFF. CDR3 in DNA: TGTGCCAGTAGTATTTCGGGTATGAACACTGAAGCTTTCTTT.

V gene TRBV5-5 combines with J gene TRBJ1-3; D perhaps matches TRBD1 (6 bases). There are 13 residues in the CDR3. CDR1 SGHKS and CDR2 YYEKEE come from the germline V gene (reference sequence). V was cut by 5 bases and J by 2 bases, with 8 bases left in between. The CDR3 nucleotides read TGTGCCAGCAGTACAGGGACTGGAAACACCATATATTTT. Its protein product is CASSTGTGNTIYF. The complete variable domain, with remaining parts taken from reference TRBV5-5 and TRBJ1-3, reads DAGVTQSPTHLIKTRGQQVTLRCSPISGHKSVSWYQQVLGQGPQFIFQYYEKEERGRGNFPDRFSARQFPNYSSELNVNALLLGDSALYLCASSTGTGNTIYFGEGSWLTVV.

This clone was counted only a few times. The chain is built from TRBV6-1 and TRBJ1-4; no clear D gene. CDR1 and CDR2 (germline): MNHNS, SASEGT. There are 17 residues in the CDR3. Trimming pared 2 bases from V and 0 bases from J, leaving 13 bases between. CDR3 DNA sequence: TGTGCCAGCAGTGAACCGGAGGACTATGCAACTAATGAAAAACTGTTTTTT. Protein product: CASSEPEDYATNEKLFF.

V gene TRBV6-5 combines with J gene TRBJ1-2; 7 bases fit TRBD1. This CDR3 contains 13 residues. Trimming cost V 7 bases and J 4 bases; bases outside gene matches: 6. Germline CDR1 MNHEY, CDR2 SVGAGI. DNA of the CDR3: TGTGCCAGCAAAGGTACAGGGGTCTATGGCTACACCTTC. The encoded protein is CASKGTGVYGYTF.

This clone showed up just once. The V and J genes are TRBV7-2 and TRBJ2-7, with 14 bases matching TRBD2. V lost 1 base to trimming and J lost 2 bases; unmatched junction nucleotides: 4. The CDR3 spans 17 residues. CDR1 is SGHTA, CDR2 FQGNSA, per germline. CDR3 sequence: CASSLEGLAGGTYEQYF. In DNA, the CDR3 is TGTGCCAGCAGCTTAGAAGGACTAGCGGGGGGAACCTACGAGCAGTACTTC.

This chain connects TRBV5-1 to TRBJ2-7, with unresolved D. Germline assignment: CDR1 SGHRS and CDR2 YFSETQ. Deletions cut 4 bases from V and 0 bases from J, with 11 bases between. The CDR3 consists of 14 residues. CDR3: CASSLGPSSYEQYF. The CDR3, as DNA: TGCGCCAGCAGCCTGGGTCCCAGCTCCTACGAGCAGTACTTC.

The genes are TRBV5-1 and TRBJ2-4, with a weak D call TRBD1 (6 bases). Germline-derived CDR1 and CDR2 are SGHRS and YFSETQ. CDR3 length equals 14 residues. Trimming shortened V by 7 bases and J by 8 bases, and 19 bases separated the two germline ends. The CDR3 nucleotides read TGCGCCAGCGGCCTACAGGGACCCCAAGACATTCAGTACTTC. Protein sequence: CASGLQGPQDIQYF.

This chain links TRBV7-9 with TRBJ2-5; D is ambiguous. V lost 6 bases and J lost 5, with 19 bases in between. The CDR3 extends over 15 amino acids. CDR1 is SEHNR, CDR2 FQNEAQ, per germline (reference sequence). The CDR3 sequence is CASSGDVTALETQYF. The CDR3 DNA reads as TGTGCCAGCAGTGGAGACGTTACGGCTTTGGAGACCCAGTACTTC.

The chain is built from TRBV6-1 and TRBJ1-2, with 8 positions matching TRBD1. This CDR3 comprises 13 residues. Germline values: CDR1 MNHNS, CDR2 SASEGT. V dropped 3 bases and J dropped 5; count of bases not matched to a gene: 2. The CDR3: CASSDWTGYGYTF. In DNA, the CDR3 is TGTGCCAGCAGTGACTGGACAGGGTATGGCTACACCTTC.

V and J are TRBV7-3 and TRBJ2-2; 10 nucleotides align to TRBD2. The germline V gene has CDR1 SGHTA and CDR2 FQGTGA. This CDR3 has 22 residues. V lost 1 base, J lost 5 bases, and 22 bases stayed unmatched. The CDR3 protein is CASSLREQGWPTSGDRTGELFF. In DNA, the CDR3 is TGTGCCAGCAGCTTAAGGGAACAGGGCTGGCCAACTAGCGGGGACCGTACCGGGGAGCTGTTTTTT. The full variable domain, with the rest looked up from reference TRBV7-3 and TRBJ2-2, is GAGVSQTPSNKVTEKGKYVELRCDPISGHTALYWYRQSLGQGPEFLIYFQGTGAADDSGLPNDRFFAVRPEGSVSTLKIQRTERGDSAVYLCASSLREQGWPTSGDRTGELFFGEGSRLTVL.

The CDR3 loop reads CASSGTRGEQYF. As DNA, the CDR3 is TGTGCCAGCAGTGGGACTAGAGGCGAGCAGTACTTC. The gene calls are TRBV25-1 and TRBJ2-7; 7 bases fit TRBD2. The trim removed 4 bases at V and 6 bases at J, leaving 3 bases unmatched. Germline assignment: CDR1 MGHDK and CDR2 SYGVNS. The CDR3 has 12 amino acids.

V and J are TRBV4-2 and TRBJ1-4; D not certain. The V end was cut by 1 base, the J end by 7 bases, with 16 bases between. Germline-derived CDR1 and CDR2 are LGHNA and YNFKEQ. This CDR3 has 16 residues. CDR3 region: CASSQGLGRDGEKLFF. In DNA form, the CDR3 reads TGTGCCAGCAGCCAAGGGTTGGGCCGCGACGGTGAAAAACTGTTTTTT.

This chain connects TRBV28 to TRBJ1-6, with D possibly matching TRBD1 (6 bases). Germline values: CDR1 MDHEN, CDR2 SYDVKM. There are 16 residues in the CDR3. Trimming shortened V by 4 bases and J by 6 bases, and 16 bases separated the two germline ends. CDR3 nucleotides: TGTGCCAGCAGTTATGGGGGGGGCGCAGTTAATTCACCCCTCCACTTT. Amino acids: CASSYGGGAVNSPLHF. Full variable domain (outside the CDR3, taken from reference TRBV28 and TRBJ1-6): DVKVTQSSRYLVKRTGEKVFLECVQDMDHENMFWYRQDPGLGLRLIYFSYDVKMKEKGDIPEGYSVSREKKERFSLILESASTNQTSMYLCASSYGGGAVNSPLHFGNGTRLTVT.

The rearrangement joins TRBV30 to TRBJ1-1; possible D gene TRBD1, 5 bases. This CDR3 spans 13 amino acids. The V end was cut by 5 bases, the J end by 0 bases, with 10 bases between. CDR1 GTSNPN and CDR2 SVGIG come from the germline V gene (reference sequence). CDR3 nucleotide sequence: TGTGCCTGGGGGGCGATTATGAACACTGAAGCTTTCTTT. Amino acid sequence: CAWGAIMNTEAFF.

The CDR3, as DNA: TGTGCCAGCTCACCTGTTACAGGGGTTAATGAAAAACTGTTTTTT. Encoded protein: CASSPVTGVNEKLFF. V gene TRBV18 combines with J gene TRBJ1-4; 7 bases are a match to TRBD1. Germline values: CDR1 KGHSH, CDR2 LQKENI. CDR3 length equals 15 residues. V shed 3 bases and J 4 bases; nucleotides not matched to a gene: 5.

On this clone itself: Mismatch with germline at one junction end may stem from a read error. J is TRBJ1-1 and V is TRBV7-9; 8 bases are shared with TRBD1. Germline V gene lookup returns CDR1 SEHNR and CDR2 FQNEAQ (reference sequence). The CDR3 covers 15 residues. The CDR3 here is CSSSLAQGQEREAFF. DNA of the CDR3: TGTTCCAGCAGCTTAGCGCAGGGACAGGAGCGTGAAGCTTTCTTT.